The 28 T cell receptor beta chains below come from one sample, sequenced in a study of blood T cell repertoires in COVID-19. Assay: immunoSEQ multiplex PCR; the TCRdb copy retains only in-frame clones and omits some. Of roughly 97,000 clones listed, around 83% are singletons. Sequencing used peripheral blood. The receptors derive from a woman over 75 with active or convalescent COVID-19.

This chain links TRBV15 with TRBJ2-4, with unresolved D. The CDR3 is 20 amino acids. Trimming took 0 bases from V and 0 from J, leaving 21 bases between them. Germline values: CDR1 LNHNV, CDR2 YYDKDF (reference sequence). CDR3 in amino acids: CATSRDLERELFLAKNIQYF. DNA of the CDR3: TGTGCCACCAGCAGAGATCTTGAGAGAGAGCTTTTCCTAGCCAAAAACATTCAGTACTTC. The full variable domain, in which reference TRBV15 and TRBJ2-4 provide the parts outside the CDR3, is DAMVIQNPRYQVTQFGKPVTLSCSQTLNHNVMYWYQQKSSQAPKLLFHYYDKDFNNEADTPDNFQSRRPNTSFCFLDIRSPGLGDTAMYLCATSRDLERELFLAKNIQYFGAGTRLSVL.

This clone was counted once. The chain carries TRBV30 and TRBJ2-7, with 10 bases identical to TRBD1. V was clipped by 1 base and J by 3 bases; unmatched bases: 6. The CDR3 contains 15 residues. CDR1 is GTSNPN and CDR2 is SVGIG in the germline V gene (reference sequence). The CDR3 is CAWSAPDRGIYEQYF. CDR3 coding DNA: TGTGCCTGGAGTGCTCCGGACAGGGGGATCTACGAGCAGTACTTC. Drawing the rest from reference TRBV30 and TRBJ2-7, the complete variable domain is SQTIHQWPATLVQPVGSPLSLECTVEGTSNPNLYWYRQAAGRGLQLLFYSVGIGQISSEVPQNLSASRPQDRQFILSSKKLLLSDSGFYLCAWSAPDRGIYEQYFGPGTRLTVT.

The chain links TRBV4-1 to TRBJ2-7, with TRBD2 as a possible D gene (6 bases). Trimming shortened V by 5 bases and J by 3 bases, and 14 bases separated the two germline ends. CDR1 and CDR2 from the germline V gene are MGHRA and YSYEKL. The CDR3 has 14 amino acids. CDR3 bases: TGCGCCAGCAGCGCCGTTAGCGGAAACTACGAGCAGTACTTC. Translation: CASSAVSGNYEQYF.

The CDR3 DNA sequence: TGTGCCACCAGTGATTATAGGACAATCGATGAGCAGTTCTTC. Residues: CATSDYRTIDEQFF. This chain links TRBV24-1 with TRBJ2-1; a possible D gene is TRBD1 (5 bases). This CDR3 contains 14 residues. V lost 2 bases to trimming and J lost 8 bases, with 12 bases between them. Germline assignment: CDR1 KGHDR and CDR2 SFDVKD.

This sequence joins TRBV6-4 and TRBJ1-6; D remains ambiguous. This CDR3 has 13 amino acids. The germline gives CDR1 MRHNA, CDR2 SNTAGT. V gave up 0 bases and J gave up 9 bases, with 6 bases separating them. CDR3 in amino acids: CASSDSTGSPLHF. As DNA, the CDR3 is TGTGCCAGCAGTGACTCGACGGGTTCACCCCTCCACTTT.

This clone was seen only a few times. The V gene is TRBV7-3, the J gene TRBJ2-2, with 10 bases lining up with TRBD1. J lost 6 bases, V lost 4 bases, and 5 bases had no gene match. Germline values: CDR1 SGHTA, CDR2 FQGTGA. The CDR3 loop spans 15 amino acids. The CDR3, as DNA: TGTGCCAGCAGCTCATCGACAGGGGGCCCCGGGGAGCTGTTTTTT. Translated, it gives CASSSSTGGPGELFF. Supplemented by reference TRBV7-3 and TRBJ2-2, the full variable domain reads GAGVSQTPSNKVTEKGKYVELRCDPISGHTALYWYRQSLGQGPEFLIYFQGTGAADDSGLPNDRFFAVRPEGSVSTLKIQRTERGDSAVYLCASSSSTGGPGELFFGEGSRLTVL.

The V call is TRBV9, the J call TRBJ2-5, with TRBD2 matching 8 bases. The germline V gene has CDR1 SGDLS and CDR2 YYNGEE. V shed 9 bases and J 2 bases; nucleotides not matched to a gene: 15. The CDR3 length is 16 residues. In nucleotides, the CDR3 is TGTGCCATCCAGCGTACCGGACTAGCAATACAAGAGACCCAGTACTTC. It translates to CAIQRTGLAIQETQYF. Full variable domain (rest looked up from reference TRBV9 and TRBJ2-5): DSGVTQTPKHLITATGQRVTLRCSPRSGDLSVYWYQQSLDQGLQFLIQYYNGEERAKGNILERFSAQQFPDLHSELNLSSLELGDSALYFCAIQRTGLAIQETQYFGPGTRLLVL.

The CDR3 nucleotides are TGTGCCAGCAGCTCCTACTTAGGCTACACCTTC. It specifies CASSSYLGYTF. This chain links TRBV12-3 or TRBV12-4 with TRBJ1-2; D is undetermined. This CDR3 contains 11 residues. Trimming left V 6 bases short and J 8 bases short, with 10 bases between.

This chain links TRBV7-3 with TRBJ2-1; tentatively, D is TRBD2 (5 bases). The V end was cut by 2 bases, the J end by 0 bases, with 14 bases between. CDR1 is SGHTA and CDR2 is FQGTGA in the germline V gene. The CDR3 is 17 amino acids. The CDR3 protein is CASSLLASGSSYNEQFF. The CDR3 DNA follows: TGTGCCAGCAGCTTACTTGCAAGCGGAAGCTCCTACAATGAGCAGTTCTTC.

The chain carries TRBV10-3 and TRBJ1-3, with D possibly matching TRBD1 (6 bases). Germline V gene data show CDR1 as ENHRY and CDR2 as SYGVKD. The CDR3 consists of 17 residues. Trimming left V 6 bases short and J 2 bases short, with 20 bases between. CDR3 residues: CAIRDPPGDLAGNTIYF. The CDR3 DNA is TGTGCCATCAGGGATCCCCCAGGGGATCTCGCTGGAAACACCATATATTTT.

This chain connects TRBV28 to TRBJ1-1; D gene unclear. V was pared by 7 bases and J by 0 bases, with 9 bases between. Germline CDR1 MDHEN, CDR2 SYDVKM. CDR3 length: 13 amino acids. As DNA, the CDR3 is TGTGCCAGCAAACTGGAGATGAACACTGAAGCTTTCTTT. Encoded protein: CASKLEMNTEAFF.

This chain links TRBV10-1 with TRBJ2-7, with 11 bases fitting TRBD1. The CDR3 extends over 14 amino acids. V shed 6 bases and J 9 bases; nucleotides not matched to a gene: 10. Germline values: CDR1 WNHNN, CDR2 SYGVQD (reference sequence). The CDR3 DNA reads as TGCGCCAGCAGCCAAGGACAGGGGGCGAGGTGGCAGTACTTC. Amino acids: CASSQGQGARWQYF.

J is TRBJ1-6 and V is TRBV11-2; D is possibly TRBD1 (5 bases). The CDR3 contains 13 residues. Trimming removed 6 bases at V and 7 bases at J, with 10 bases between. Germline assignment: CDR1 SGHAT and CDR2 FQNNGV. The CDR3 nucleotides read TGTGCCAGCAGTTCCGGGGGGAATTCACCCCTCCACTTT. The encoded protein is CASSSGGNSPLHF.

The CDR3 nucleotides read TGTGCCAGCAGCTTAGGTTTCGCGGGGACCACTGAAGCTTTCTTT. This translates into CASSLGFAGTTEAFF. The chain combines TRBV7-9 with TRBJ1-1; possibly TRBD1 for D (5 bases). The CDR3 sequence is 15 residues long. Germline V gives CDR1 SEHNR, CDR2 FQNEAQ (reference sequence). V dropped 1 base and J dropped 4 bases, with 13 bases sitting between them.

The rearrangement links TRBV28 to TRBJ1-2, with a tentative D call TRBD1 (5 bases). V was pared by 7 bases and J by 6 bases, with 18 bases between. Germline CDR1 reads MDHEN; CDR2 reads SYDVKM. CDR3 length equals 14 residues. The CDR3 is CASTSPDNRNGYTF. The CDR3 DNA is TGTGCCAGCACTTCTCCGGACAATCGAAATGGCTACACCTTC.

The chain has TRBV4-1 and TRBJ1-1, with D perhaps matching TRBD1 (5 bases). The CDR3 extends over 15 amino acids. Germline-derived CDR1 and CDR2 are MGHRA and YSYEKL. The V gene lost 1 base and the J gene lost 3 bases, with 12 bases spanning the gap. Here the CDR3 reads CASSQVQRGDTEAFF. The CDR3 region has the DNA TGCGCCAGCAGCCAAGTTCAAAGGGGTGACACTGAAGCTTTCTTT.

This clone was found once. The V and J genes are TRBV5-1 and TRBJ1-4; D remains unclear. The CDR3 consists of 15 residues. Per germline, CDR1 SGHRS and CDR2 YFSETQ. V lost 1 base and J lost 3, with 10 bases in between. The DNA of the CDR3 is TGCGCCAGCAGCTTGCTCGCTAGAGCTAATGAAAAACTGTTTTTT. Its translation is CASSLLARANEKLFF.

The V call is TRBV6-5, the J call TRBJ1-4, with D unresolved. Germline assignment: CDR1 MNHEY and CDR2 SVGAGI. CDR3 length: 16 residues. V lost 0 bases, J lost 8 bases, and 16 bases lay in between. In nucleotides, the CDR3 is TGTGCCAGCAGTTACTCGGGAGGGTCCGGGAGGGAAAAACTGTTTTTT. Amino acids: CASSYSGGSGREKLFF.

The count of this clone is one. The rearrangement links TRBV28 to TRBJ1-5; 10 bases line up with TRBD1. The CDR3 runs 16 residues. Germline V lookup: CDR1 MDHEN, CDR2 SYDVKM. The trim removed 6 bases at V and 0 bases at J, leaving 5 bases unmatched. CDR3 region: CASRGDRGYSNQPQHF. The CDR3 nucleotides are TGTGCCAGCAGGGGGGACAGGGGATATAGCAATCAGCCCCAGCATTTT.

CDR3 coding DNA: TGTGCCAGCAGTGAATTTCCTCCTTACGAGCAGTACTTC. As protein: CASSEFPPYEQYF. The genes are TRBV6-1 and TRBJ2-7; unclear D gene. Germline CDR1 reads MNHNS; CDR2 reads SASEGT. Trimming shortened V by 2 bases and J by 4 bases, and 9 bases separated the two germline ends. This CDR3 is built from 13 residues.

In nucleotides, the CDR3 is TGTGCCAGCTCACCCGGGACTGCGGATGAAAAACTGTTTTTT. The encoded protein is CASSPGTADEKLFF. J is TRBJ1-4 and V is TRBV18; tentative D call: TRBD1 (5 bases). Germline V gene lookup returns CDR1 KGHSH and CDR2 LQKENI. CDR3 length equals 14 residues. V was cut by 3 bases and J by 6 bases, with 11 bases left in between.

The chain links TRBV28 to TRBJ1-2; D is uncertain. This CDR3 is 12 amino acids long. Per the germline V gene, CDR1 is MDHEN and CDR2 is SYDVKM. V lost 4 bases, J lost 8 bases, and 11 bases lay in between. CDR3 protein: CASSYSILGYTF. The CDR3 region has the DNA TGTGCCAGCAGTTATTCAATCCTAGGCTACACCTTC.

The chain is built from TRBV7-2 and TRBJ1-2; 8 bases are a match to TRBD1. This CDR3 is 11 amino acids long. J lost 4 bases, V lost 10 bases, and 2 bases had no gene match. Germline V gene sequence: CDR1 SGHTA, CDR2 FQGNSA. The chain's CDR3 is CATGGSYGYTF. CDR3 coding DNA: TGTGCCACAGGGGGCAGCTATGGCTACACCTTC.

DNA for the CDR3: TGTGCCAGCAGCTTAACAGGGGGAGCGGATGGCTACACCTTC. The encoded protein is CASSLTGGADGYTF. The V gene is TRBV11-2, the J gene TRBJ1-2; TRBD1 aligns across 8 bases. The germline V gene has CDR1 SGHAT and CDR2 FQNNGV. The CDR3 sequence is 14 residues long. The ends lost 2 bases at V and 6 bases at J; junction bases unmatched: 5.

This clone appeared a few times. The rearrangement links TRBV27 to TRBJ2-1; 11 nucleotides match TRBD2. This CDR3 comprises 15 residues. In germline, CDR1 is MNHEY, CDR2 SMNVEV (reference sequence). J lost 4 bases, V lost 3 bases, and 2 bases had no gene match. CDR3 in DNA: TGTGCCAGCAGTTTGACTAGCGGGGTATACAATGAGCAGTTCTTC. Translating gives CASSLTSGVYNEQFF.

In nucleotides, the CDR3 is TGCGCCAGCAGCTTGTCTGGGAGCGACTATGGCTACACCTTC. It translates to CASSLSGSDYGYTF. The rearrangement links TRBV5-1 to TRBJ1-2; D not resolved. Looked up from germline, CDR1 is SGHRS and CDR2 is YFSETQ. The CDR3 runs 14 residues. Trimming took off 1 base at V and 3 bases at J, with 10 bases between the two ends.

A word on this clone: Compared with germline, one end of the junction differs, possibly owing to a read error. This rearrangement joins TRBV7-7 to TRBJ1-1; 11 nucleotides line up with TRBD1. The CDR3 runs 13 residues. CDR1 and CDR2 (germline): SSHAT, FNYEAQ (reference sequence). CDR3 sequence: CASSMGQGAEAFF. CDR3 nucleotides: TGTGCTAGCAGCATGGGACAGGGGGCTGAAGCTTTCTTT. Full variable domain (rest looked up from reference TRBV7-7 and TRBJ1-1): GAGVSQSPRYKVTKRGQDVTLRCDPISSHATLYWYQQALGQGPEFLTYFNYEAQPDKSGLPSDRFSAERPEGSISTLTIQRTEQRDSAMYRCASSMGQGAEAFFGQGTRLTVV.

The chain couples TRBV6-2 or TRBV6-3 to TRBJ1-1; the D gene is possibly TRBD1 (6 bases). Germline V CDR1 and CDR2: MNHEY, SVGEGT. V lost 5 bases to trimming and J lost 6 bases, with 13 bases between them. The CDR3 consists of 13 residues. This CDR3 reads CASSDRWFAEAFF. In DNA form, the CDR3 reads TGTGCCAGCAGTGACAGGTGGTTCGCTGAAGCTTTCTTT.